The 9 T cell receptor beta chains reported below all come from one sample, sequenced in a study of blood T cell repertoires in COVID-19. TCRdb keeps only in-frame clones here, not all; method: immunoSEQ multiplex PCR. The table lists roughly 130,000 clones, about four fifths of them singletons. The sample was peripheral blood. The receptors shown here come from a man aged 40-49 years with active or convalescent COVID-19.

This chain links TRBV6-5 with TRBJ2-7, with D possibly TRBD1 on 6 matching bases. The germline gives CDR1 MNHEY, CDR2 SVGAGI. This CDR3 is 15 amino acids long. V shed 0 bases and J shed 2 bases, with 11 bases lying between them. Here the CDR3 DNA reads TGTGCCAGCAGTTACTCGAAACAGGGACCCTACGAGCAGTACTTC. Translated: CASSYSKQGPYEQYF.

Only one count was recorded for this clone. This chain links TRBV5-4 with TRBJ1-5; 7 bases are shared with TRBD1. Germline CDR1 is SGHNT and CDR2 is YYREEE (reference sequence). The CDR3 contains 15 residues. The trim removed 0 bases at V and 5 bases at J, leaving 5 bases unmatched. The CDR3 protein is CASSLGGTGDQPQHF. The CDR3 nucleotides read TGTGCCAGCAGCTTGGGGGGCACAGGGGATCAGCCCCAGCATTTT.

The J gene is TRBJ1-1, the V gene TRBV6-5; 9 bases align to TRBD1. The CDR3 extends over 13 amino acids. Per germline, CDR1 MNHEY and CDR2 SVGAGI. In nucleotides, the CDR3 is TGTGCAGTGGCGGGACAGGGCCTATACGAAGCTTTCTTT. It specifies CAVAGQGLYEAFF.

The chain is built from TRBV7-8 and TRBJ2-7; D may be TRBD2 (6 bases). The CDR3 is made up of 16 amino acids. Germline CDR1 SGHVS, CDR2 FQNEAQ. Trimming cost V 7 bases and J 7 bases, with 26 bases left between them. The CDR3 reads CASTAGSAGWTSEQYF. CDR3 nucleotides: TGTGCCAGCACCGCAGGGTCCGCGGGGTGGACGTCGGAGCAGTACTTC.

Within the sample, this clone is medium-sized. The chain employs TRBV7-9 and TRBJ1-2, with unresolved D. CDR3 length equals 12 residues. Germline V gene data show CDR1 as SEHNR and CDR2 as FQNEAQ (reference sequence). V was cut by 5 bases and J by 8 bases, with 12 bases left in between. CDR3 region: CASSPHLQGYTF. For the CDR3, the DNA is TGTGCCAGCAGCCCCCACCTTCAGGGCTACACCTTC.

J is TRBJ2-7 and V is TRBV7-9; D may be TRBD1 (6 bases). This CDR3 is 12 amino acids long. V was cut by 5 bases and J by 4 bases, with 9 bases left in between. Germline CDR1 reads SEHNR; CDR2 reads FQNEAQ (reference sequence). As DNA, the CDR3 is TGTGCCAGCAGCCCCACAGGGTACGAGCAGTACTTC. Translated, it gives CASSPTGYEQYF.

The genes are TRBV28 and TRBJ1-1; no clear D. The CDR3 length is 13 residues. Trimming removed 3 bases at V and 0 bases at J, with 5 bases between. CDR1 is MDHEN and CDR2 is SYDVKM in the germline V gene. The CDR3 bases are TGTGCCAGCAGTTTGGCTGTGAACACTGAAGCTTTCTTT. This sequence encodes CASSLAVNTEAFF.

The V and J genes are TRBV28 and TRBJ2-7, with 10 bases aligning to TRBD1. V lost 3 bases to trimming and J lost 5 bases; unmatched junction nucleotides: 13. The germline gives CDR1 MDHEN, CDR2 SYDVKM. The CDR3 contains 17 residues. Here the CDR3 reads CASSLQTNPGQGNEQYF. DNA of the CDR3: TGTGCCAGCAGTTTGCAGACGAACCCGGGACAGGGGAACGAGCAGTACTTC.

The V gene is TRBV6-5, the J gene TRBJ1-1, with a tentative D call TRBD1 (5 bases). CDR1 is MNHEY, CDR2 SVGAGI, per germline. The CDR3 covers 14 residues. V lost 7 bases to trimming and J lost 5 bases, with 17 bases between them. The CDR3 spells CASTNTQGGTEAFF. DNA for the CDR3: TGTGCCAGCACCAATACTCAGGGAGGAACTGAAGCTTTCTTT.